This TCR beta chain was profiled in a study of CD8 T cells in ankylosing spondylitis. Study findings and constraints: Disease-associated clones were CD8+ and fairly uncommon in peripheral blood.

After removal of 1 base from V and 0 bases from J, the junction contained 5 bases not matched to a gene. CDR3 length equals 16 residues. This clonotype has just a few counts. Its antigen is as yet unknown. TCRdb itself ran the 5' RACE reads through MiXCR, one entry per CDR3 protein. The profile covers 340,000 or so distinct CDR3 sequences, with over 12% appearing a single time and 0.9% to 1.2% taken by the ten largest. The V gene is TRBV12-3 or TRBV12-4, the J gene TRBJ2-5, with 7 bases matching TRBD2. The specimen was blood, either unsorted or a sorted T cell fraction (not recorded which). This TCR derives from a male donor with ankylosing spondylitis or in good health (not recorded which). CDR3: CASSLGRGGNQETQYF. The DNA for the CDR3 is TGTGCCAGCAGTTTAGGGCGGGGAGGGAACCAAGAGACCCAGTACTTC.